The 9 T cell receptor beta chains below were found in one sample sequenced in a study of post-analysis software for immune sequencing data (dated by TCRdb to the mid-2010s). Findings and caveats that apply to the study as a whole: A handful of TRBV segments, including TRBV5-6, TRBV5-1 and TRBV20-1, were significantly more frequent in patients than controls.

No antigen has been identified for these receptors. The library was produced with PCR. Reads for this sample came from an Illumina HiSeq 2500. To reduce PCR and sequencing biases, unique molecular identifiers were incorporated into the TCR beta cDNA libraries. The raw public data were reprocessed by TCRdb itself: fastp quality trimming at Q25, MiXCR clonotype calling, in-frame beta chains only. Every entry covers one CDR3 protein and lists the most common genes and DNA from its rows. The sample table holds just over 250,000 distinct CDR3 sequences, of which about 40% were seen once. The top ten clones comprise 4% to 6% of the sample. The sequencing sample was made of blood. The receptors here all came from a girl aged 10 to 17 with multiple sclerosis.

In its sample, this clonotype was seen a few times. V and J are TRBV3-1 and TRBJ1-5, with unresolved D. The V gene lost 0 bases and the J gene lost 0 bases, with 6 bases spanning the gap. The CDR3 spans 15 residues. Germline V gives CDR1 LGHDT, CDR2 YNNKEL (reference sequence). The CDR3 DNA reads TGTGCCAGCAGCCAAGAAGGCAATAGCAATCAGCCCCAGCATTTT. As protein: CASSQEGNSNQPQHF.

J is TRBJ2-3 and V is TRBV29-1, with D perhaps TRBD2 (5 bases). Germline CDR1 reads SQVTM; CDR2 reads ANQGSEA. This CDR3 is 14 amino acids long. Trimming removed 2 bases at V and 3 bases at J, with 12 bases between. This CDR3 reads CSVERDYRTDTQYF. The CDR3 DNA follows: TGCAGCGTTGAACGGGATTATCGGACAGATACGCAGTATTTT.

CDR3 in DNA: TGTGCCAGCTCACCGGGACAGGGGTGGGGCGAGCAGTACTTC. Protein sequence: CASSPGQGWGEQYF. The rearrangement uses TRBV18 and TRBJ2-7, with 10 bases fitting TRBD1. Germline V CDR1 and CDR2: KGHSH, LQKENI. The V segment lost 3 bases and the J segment 6 bases; nucleotides outside the gene matches: 5. This CDR3 is built from 14 residues.

As regards this clonotype: Just one base apart from a much larger clone, this may be a read error. J is TRBJ2-4 and V is TRBV11-1; tentatively, D is TRBD2 (6 bases). Between the trimmed V and J ends, which lost 5 bases and 5 bases, there was a span of 13 bases. Germline values: CDR1 SGHAT, CDR2 FQDESV (reference sequence). This CDR3 is built from 14 residues. The CDR3 sequence: CASSRFGGENIQYF. CDR3 coding DNA: TGTGCCAGCAGCCGGTTCGGGGGTGAAAACATTCAGTACTTC. The full variable domain, completed using reference TRBV11-1 and TRBJ2-4, is EAEVAQSPRYKITEKSQAVAFWCDPISGHATLYWYRQILGQGPELLVQFQDESVVDDSQLPKDRFSAERLKGVDSTLKIQPAELGDSAMYLCASSRFGGENIQYFGAGTRLSVL.

In its sample, this clonotype was seen many times. The DNA for the CDR3 is TGCGCCAGCAGCTTGGACAGGGACTATGGCTACACCTTC. Amino acid sequence: CASSLDRDYGYTF. The V call is TRBV5-1, the J call TRBJ1-2, with a possible D match to TRBD1 (6 bases). The V gene lost 0 bases and the J gene lost 3 bases, with 6 bases spanning the gap. This CDR3 is 13 amino acids long. Germline V lookup: CDR1 SGHRS, CDR2 YFSETQ.

On this clonotype itself: A clone one base away is much larger, so this may be a read error. V and J are TRBV3-1 and TRBJ1-1; D call uncertain. CDR1 LGHDT and CDR2 YNNKEL come from the germline V gene (reference sequence). The CDR3 loop spans 13 amino acids. Written as DNA, the CDR3 is TGTGCCAGCAGCCCAACAGACAACACTGAAGCTTACTTT. This gives the protein CASSPTDNTEAYF.

This clonotype was seen ten or more times. This sequence joins TRBV15 and TRBJ2-1; D is undetermined. The CDR3 contains 13 residues. V was trimmed by 0 bases and J by 8 bases, leaving 8 bases between them. CDR1 and CDR2 from the germline V gene are LNHNV and YYDKDF (reference sequence). The CDR3: CATSRDVMDEQFF. In nucleotides, the CDR3 is TGTGCCACCAGCAGAGATGTGATGGATGAGCAGTTCTTC.

This clonotype was counted many times. The CDR3 region has the DNA TGTGCCAGCAGTCCGGGACATTGGACTAGCGGTGCCTACGAGCAGTACTTC. Its protein is CASSPGHWTSGAYEQYF. V gene TRBV6-2 or TRBV6-3 combines with J gene TRBJ2-7, with 10 bases that match TRBD2. This CDR3 has 17 amino acids. Trimming cost V 5 bases and J 2 bases; bases outside gene matches: 12. The germline V gene has CDR1 MNHEY and CDR2 SVGEGT.

There are many counts of this clonotype. This chain links TRBV7-9 with TRBJ2-3, with TRBD2 identical over 8 bases. The CDR3 sequence is 14 residues long. V was pared by 11 bases and J by 0 bases, with 7 bases of the junction left unmatched. Germline V gene lookup returns CDR1 SEHNR and CDR2 FQNEAQ (reference sequence). CDR3 sequence reads: CAGTRPTSTDTQYF. The DNA of the CDR3 is TGTGCCGGGACTAGGCCGACTAGCACAGATACGCAGTATTTT.